This T cell receptor beta chain came from a study of shared clonotypes between healthy human individuals. About the research overall: Samples came from a couple of female and a few male donors aged 18 to 49.

Study observations and caveats: Sample collection involved blood only; tissue repertoires are likely different.

Remarks on this clone: Its antigen is unidentified.

This CDR3 is 14 amino acids long. Over several immunoSEQ plates, each subset's genomic DNA was distributed in even portions. Authors' processing steps: Quality scores were absent from the junction-only immunoSEQ sequences, so filtering differed. Produced via immunoSEQ multiplex PCR; TCRdb's table is partial and in-frame only. The DNA was the basis for D and trimming; V, J and clone size are from that table. The data contain about 480,000 clones, 75% to 80% of them seen just once; the ten biggest clones take up under 15%. The specimen sequenced was PBMCs. The V gene is TRBV21-1, the J gene TRBJ1-5; TRBD1 is taken as the D call from the table, unchecked against the DNA. TRBV21-1 counts as a pseudogene. The source is a woman between 35 and 50 years old in good health. Some clones in this sample may be carry-over from other donors' samples. In DNA form, the CDR3 reads TGTGCCAGCAGCGGCCGTGTTGGCAATCAGCCCCAGCATTTT. Residues: CASSGRVGNQPQHF.